These T cell receptor beta chains were read from a single sample in a study of OX40 agonist ivuxolimab in advanced cancers. Profiled with immunoSEQ multiplex PCR; TCRdb holds only in-frame clones, not every one. The sample shows some 35,000 clones, around 80% of them seen only once. Here the sequenced sample was CD4+ or CD8+ T cells sorted from blood, taken in a trial of the OX40 agonist ivuxolimab. The receptor set was obtained from an adult with an advanced solid tumor such as melanoma, head and neck, liver or kidney cancer. Each CDR3 is given without its conserved first and last residue.

>TRBV30
AWSRGPTYEQY
>TRBV5-1
ASSVTAATNEKLF
>TRBV11-2
ASSLESGGTSVPY
>TRBV10-3
AIMQGSYNEQF
>TRBV5-1
ASSATGDNYGYT
>TRBV6-6
ASNSGQDNQPQH
>TRBV10-3
AIGVGTGYVNTEAF
>TRBV29-1
TTTSAQETQY
>TRBV10-3
AITPQVMNTEAF
>TRBV7-2
ASSLASSRGEQY
>TRBV11-3
ASSLGDGTYNEQF
>TRBV18
ASFATGLNQPQH
>TRBV28
ASSLAAETYEQY
>TRBV21-1
ASSTIHPQGMNTEAF
>TRBV5-1
ASSLAGTEGRYT
>TRBV2
ASSDAPTANTEAF
>TRBV30
AWSVTADTQY
>TRBV30
AWDNRGIQPQH
>TRBV5-4
ASSLRLAGVEEQY
>TRBV19
ASSTPGFPGQY
>TRBV19
ASSYRGYEQY
>TRBV4-3
ASSPSTVQTSGNTIY
>TRBV6-1
ASSDSGEGAGELF
>TRBV25-1
ASIETRGADTQY
>TRBV19
ASSIGGGGGVYEQY
>TRBV19
ASTSHPNYGYT
>TRBV15
ATSRDQGFYGYT
>TRBV6-1
ASSGGTGGAYEQF
>TRBV28
ASSWTGAYEQY
>TRBV30
AWSGRLFTDTQY